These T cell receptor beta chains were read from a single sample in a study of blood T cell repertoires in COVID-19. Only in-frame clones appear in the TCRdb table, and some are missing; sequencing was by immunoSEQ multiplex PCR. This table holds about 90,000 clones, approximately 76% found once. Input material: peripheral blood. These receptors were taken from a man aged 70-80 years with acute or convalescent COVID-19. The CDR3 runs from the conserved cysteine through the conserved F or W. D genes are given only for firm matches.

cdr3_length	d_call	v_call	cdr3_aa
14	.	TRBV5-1	CASSLGGSKNIQYF
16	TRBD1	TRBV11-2	CASSRRDRGTGNTIYF
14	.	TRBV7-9	CASSLTGINTEAFF
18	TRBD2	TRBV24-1	CATSDHTTSGRASDTQYF
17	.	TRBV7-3	CASSLSAQPRLNTEAFF
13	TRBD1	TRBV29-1	CSAGTGGSNEQFF
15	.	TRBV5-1	CASSHSSVPTDTQYF
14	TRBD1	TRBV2	CASSGTGNTGELFF
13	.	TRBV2	CASQLISYNEQFF
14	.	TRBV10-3	CACRGRQGQETQYF
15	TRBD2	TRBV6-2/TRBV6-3	CASSHGLAGAYEQYF
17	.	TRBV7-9	CASSLNRDTYTGNTIYF
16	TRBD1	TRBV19	CASSLRGRGEHQPQHF
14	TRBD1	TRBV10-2	CASSGGQGYTEAFF
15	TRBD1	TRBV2	CASSVGQGEGNTIYF
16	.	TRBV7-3	CASSSLVAGMNTEAFF
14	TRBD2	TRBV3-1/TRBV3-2	CASSSSGRYYEQYF
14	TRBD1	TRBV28	CASSLGQGGTEAFF
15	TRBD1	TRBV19	CASSPFGTGPAEAFF
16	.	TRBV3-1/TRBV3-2	CASRLQGSSYNSPLHF
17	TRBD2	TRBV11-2	CASSFRGGTTGTGELFF
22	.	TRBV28	CASSLPSGMKGIGGSGANVLTF
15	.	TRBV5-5	CASSLQGTSYNEQFF